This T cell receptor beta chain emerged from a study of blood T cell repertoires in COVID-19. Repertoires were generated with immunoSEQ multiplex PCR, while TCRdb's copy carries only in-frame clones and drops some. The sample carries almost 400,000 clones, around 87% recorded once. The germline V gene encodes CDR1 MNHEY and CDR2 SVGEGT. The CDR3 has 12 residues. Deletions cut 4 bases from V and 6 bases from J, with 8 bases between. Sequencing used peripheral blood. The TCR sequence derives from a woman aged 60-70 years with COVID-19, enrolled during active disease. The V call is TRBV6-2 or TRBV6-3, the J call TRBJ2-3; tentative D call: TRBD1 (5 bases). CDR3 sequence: CASSLSGDTQYF. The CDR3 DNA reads TGTGCCAGCAGTTTATCAGGGGATACGCAGTATTTT.